This T cell receptor (beta chain) was documented in a study of tumor-infiltrating lymphocytes in primary liver carcinoma (dated by TCRdb to about 2017). As for the study more broadly: Between late 2015 and early 2016, several patients in China with histopathologically diagnosed primary liver carcinoma had their tumors surgically resected. Of the five patients (three men and two women, aged 30 to 69 years), four had hepatocellular carcinoma and one had combined HCC and intrahepatic cholangiocarcinoma. The five patients had tumors of stage T1-T3 N0M0, with maximum diameters ranging from 4.2 to 10 cm. Each sample produced about 3.5 to 7.13 million productive TCRbeta reads, and read depth showed no significant difference between tissue types. Across five regions of each liver tumor, along with adjacent normal tissue and blood, the study brought together TCRbeta repertoire sequencing, expression microarrays and whole-exome sequencing. A total of some 35 specimens from 5 patients went through TCRbeta repertoire sequencing, namely 25 tumor regions, 5 adjacent noncancerous liver tissues and 5 peripheral blood samples. Technical replicate repertoires showed high reproducibility, with mean shared-clone rates roughly 0.89 and correlation coefficients above 0.95.

Germline trimming amounts to 6 bases on V and 1 base on J, with 7 as the count of junction bases outside the gene matches. The germline V gene provides CDR1 MNHNS and CDR2 SASEGT. The CDR3 holds 16 amino acids from the cysteine to the phenylalanine. Only the CDR3 portion is preserved as DNA: 48 bases, with reading frame beginning at the first base. TRIzol reagent was used to extract blood RNA from unsorted whole blood, while the DNeasy Blood & Tissue kit provided the germline DNA. Chronic HBV infection was present in the patients, and the patients were treatment-naive at sampling. Approximately 4 milliliters of peripheral blood were collected into K2EDTA tubes before surgery. TCRbeta-specific cDNA was reverse-transcribed from 500 ng total RNA using a constant-region primer and ProtoScript II reverse transcriptase. Construction of the TCRbeta libraries relied on three nested rounds of multiplex PCR, following a slightly modified ARM-PCR procedure. Each of the first two PCR rounds ran for about 10 cycles and used multiplex TRBV1-TRBV30 forward primers together with a Cbeta reverse primer. A final 25-cycle PCR with Deep VentR polymerase added sample barcodes and Illumina adapters. Before sequencing, amplicons between 200 and 500 bp were purified from gel using a QIAquick gel extraction kit. TCRbeta amplicons were sequenced on an Illumina HiSeq 2500 with 250-bp paired-end reads. As for the original processing: Trimmomatic v0.33 was used to quality-trim the reads, and FLASH v1.2.11 was used to merge paired reads so that full CDR3 sequences could be recovered. V, D and J germline segments were assigned to the rearranged TCRbeta sequences by MiGEC v1.2.1b. Clonotype statistics, along with Shannon-Wiener diversity indices, were calculated using VDJtools v1.0.0. To cut down on sampling bias, every analysis after diversity analysis relied on just the 250 most abundant clonotypes from each sample. TCRdb ran its own pipeline on the public reads, namely fastp trimming at Q25 and MiXCR clone calling, and kept in-frame beta chains. Entries are consolidated by CDR3 protein sequence, retaining the most common genes and DNA. In this record, the V and J calls reflect TCRdb's handling and not the investigators' own analysis. This sample comprises approximately 340,000 distinct CDR3 sequences, roughly two thirds of them detected only once. Of the sample, under 8% falls within the top ten clones.

As for this clonotype: Its binding antigen is unknown. No much larger clonotype is one base removed from it; base qualities were not supplied.

What the research found in general, with its limitations: With just 4 or 5 patients in the study, the authors point out that the findings should be validated in a larger study. Compared with blood, tumors had a significantly larger share of the repertoire taken up by the top 250 clones (p = 0.039). Because sequencing covered only the TCR beta chain and unpaired alpha chains were not captured, true repertoire diversity is likely underestimated. Bulk unsorted samples precluded comparing CD4+ and CD8+ T cell repertoires. Repertoire overlap was found to be higher between tumor regions (mean roughly 35%) than between tumor-adjacent (around 17%) or tumor-blood (around 14%) pairs, consistent with antigen-driven expansion.

The clonotype was recovered from a man aged 35-49 years with primary liver carcinoma and hepatitis B virus infection. Sequencing used peripheral blood. The V and J segments used are TRBV6-1 and TRBJ2-2; 8 of the junction bases match TRBD1. The CDR3 region: CASRQRQGLNTGELFF. The DNA is as follows: TGTGCCAGCAGACAAAGACAGGGGTTGAACACCGGGGAGCTGTTTTTT.